This T cell receptor (beta chain) is from a study of monozygotic twins with inflammatory bowel disease. The CDR3 extends over 14 amino acids. In germline, CDR1 is MNHEY, CDR2 SVGAGI. Using the 5' RACE reads, TCRdb records one entry per CDR3 protein without DNA. This listing includes more than 95,000 distinct CDR3 sequences. What was sequenced was blood. This sequence was found in a human donor with ulcerative colitis or Crohn's disease, or a healthy co-twin of an affected twin (not recorded which). The chain links TRBV6-5 to TRBJ1-1; TCRdb indicates TRBD1, and absent DNA this call remains unverified. The CDR3 sequence: CASRPRTGRTEAFF.